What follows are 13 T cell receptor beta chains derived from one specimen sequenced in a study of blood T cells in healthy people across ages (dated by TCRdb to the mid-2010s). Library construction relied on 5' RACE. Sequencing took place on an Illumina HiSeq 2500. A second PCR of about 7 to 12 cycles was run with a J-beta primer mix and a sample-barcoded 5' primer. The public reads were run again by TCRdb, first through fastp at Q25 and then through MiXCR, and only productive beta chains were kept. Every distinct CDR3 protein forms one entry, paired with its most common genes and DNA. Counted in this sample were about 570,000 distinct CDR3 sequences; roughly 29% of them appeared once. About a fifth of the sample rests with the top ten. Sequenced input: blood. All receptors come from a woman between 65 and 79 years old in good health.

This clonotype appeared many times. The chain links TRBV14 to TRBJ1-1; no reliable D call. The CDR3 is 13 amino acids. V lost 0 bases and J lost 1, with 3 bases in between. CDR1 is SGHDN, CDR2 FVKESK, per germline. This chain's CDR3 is CASSQDRNTEAFF. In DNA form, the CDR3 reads TGTGCCAGCAGCCAAGATCGGAACACTGAAGCTTTCTTT.

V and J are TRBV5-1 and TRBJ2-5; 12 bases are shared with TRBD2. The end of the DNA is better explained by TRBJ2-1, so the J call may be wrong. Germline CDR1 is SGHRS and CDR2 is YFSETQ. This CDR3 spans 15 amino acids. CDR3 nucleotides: TGCGCCAGCAGCGACCTAGCGGGAGGGCCTGATGAGCAGTTCTTC. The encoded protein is CASSDLAGGPDEQFF.

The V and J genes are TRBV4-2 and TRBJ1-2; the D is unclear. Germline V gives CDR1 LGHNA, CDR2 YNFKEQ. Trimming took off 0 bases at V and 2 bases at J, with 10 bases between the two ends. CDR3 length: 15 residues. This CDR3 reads CASSQDLMANYGYTF. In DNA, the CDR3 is TGTGCCAGCAGCCAAGACCTGATGGCCAACTATGGCTACACCTTC.

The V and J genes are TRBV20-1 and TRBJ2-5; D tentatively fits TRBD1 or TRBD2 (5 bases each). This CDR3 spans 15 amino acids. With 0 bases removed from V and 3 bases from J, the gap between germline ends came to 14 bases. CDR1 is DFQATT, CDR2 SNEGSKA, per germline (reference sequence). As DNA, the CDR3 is TGCAGTGCTAGAGATCCCCGGGGCCGGGAAGAGACCCAGTACTTC. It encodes CSARDPRGREETQYF.

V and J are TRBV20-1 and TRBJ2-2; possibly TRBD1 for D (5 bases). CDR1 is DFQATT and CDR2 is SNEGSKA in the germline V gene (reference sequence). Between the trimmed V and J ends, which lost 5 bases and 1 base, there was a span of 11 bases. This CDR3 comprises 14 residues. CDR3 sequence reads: CSADPQGNTGELFF. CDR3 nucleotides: TGCAGTGCTGATCCGCAGGGGAACACCGGGGAGCTGTTTTTT.

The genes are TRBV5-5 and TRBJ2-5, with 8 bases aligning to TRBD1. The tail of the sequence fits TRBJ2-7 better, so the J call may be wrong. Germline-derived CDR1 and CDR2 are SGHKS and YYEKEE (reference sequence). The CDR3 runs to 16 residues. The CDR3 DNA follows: TGTGCCAGCAGCTTGGGGCGGACAGGGAGCTCCTACGAGCAGTACTTC. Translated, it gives CASSLGRTGSSYEQYF.

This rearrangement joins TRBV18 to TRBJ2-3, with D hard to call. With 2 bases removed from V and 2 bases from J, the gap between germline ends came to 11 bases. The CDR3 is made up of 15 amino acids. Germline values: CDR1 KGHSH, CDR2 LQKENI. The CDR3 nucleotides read TGTGCCAGCTCACCAGAGATCTCCTACACAGATACGCAGTATTTT. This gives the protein CASSPEISYTDTQYF.

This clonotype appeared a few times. The CDR3 protein is CSAETEGYTF. CDR3 DNA: TGCAGCGCCGAAACGGAAGGCTACACCTTC. The chain couples TRBV29-1 to TRBJ1-2; the D is unclear. Germline values: CDR1 SQVTM, CDR2 ANQGSEA. This CDR3 has 10 amino acids. Deletions cut 7 bases from V and 8 bases from J, with 11 bases between.

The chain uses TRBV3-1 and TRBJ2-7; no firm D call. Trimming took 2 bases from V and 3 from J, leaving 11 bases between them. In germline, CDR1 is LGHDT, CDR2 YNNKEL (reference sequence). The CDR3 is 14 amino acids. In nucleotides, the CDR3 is TGTGCCAGCAGCCAATATATAGGCAACTACGAGCAGTACTTC. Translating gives CASSQYIGNYEQYF.

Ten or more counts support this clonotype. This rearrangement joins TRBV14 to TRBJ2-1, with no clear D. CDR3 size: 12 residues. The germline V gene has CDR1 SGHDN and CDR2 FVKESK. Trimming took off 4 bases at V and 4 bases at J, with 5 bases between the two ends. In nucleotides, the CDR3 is TGTGCCAGCAGCCCCCCTTACAATGAGCAGTTCTTC. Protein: CASSPPYNEQFF.

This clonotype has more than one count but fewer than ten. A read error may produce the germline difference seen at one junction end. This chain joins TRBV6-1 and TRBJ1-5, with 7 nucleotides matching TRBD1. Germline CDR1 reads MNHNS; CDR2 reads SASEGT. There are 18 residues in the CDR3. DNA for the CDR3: TGTACCAGCAGTAGGGGGCCGAGGGCCGCCTATAGCAATCAGCCCCAGCATTTT. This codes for CTSSRGPRAAYSNQPQHF.

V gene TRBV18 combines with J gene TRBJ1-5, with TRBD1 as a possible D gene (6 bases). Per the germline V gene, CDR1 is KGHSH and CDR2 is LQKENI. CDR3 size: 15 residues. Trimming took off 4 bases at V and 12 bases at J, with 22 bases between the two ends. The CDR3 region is CASSLSAGGQDLQHF. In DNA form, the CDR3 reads TGTGCCAGCTCACTGTCGGCGGGGGGCCAGGATCTCCAGCATTTT.

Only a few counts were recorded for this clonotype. DNA of the CDR3: TGTGCCAGCAGTGATGCTAGCGGAGACACAGATACGCAGTATTTT. Translation: CASSDASGDTDTQYF. This rearrangement joins TRBV2 to TRBJ2-3, with 7 bases matching TRBD2. The germline gives CDR1 SNHLY, CDR2 FYNNEI. V shed 3 bases and J 2 bases; nucleotides not matched to a gene: 5. CDR3 length: 15 amino acids.